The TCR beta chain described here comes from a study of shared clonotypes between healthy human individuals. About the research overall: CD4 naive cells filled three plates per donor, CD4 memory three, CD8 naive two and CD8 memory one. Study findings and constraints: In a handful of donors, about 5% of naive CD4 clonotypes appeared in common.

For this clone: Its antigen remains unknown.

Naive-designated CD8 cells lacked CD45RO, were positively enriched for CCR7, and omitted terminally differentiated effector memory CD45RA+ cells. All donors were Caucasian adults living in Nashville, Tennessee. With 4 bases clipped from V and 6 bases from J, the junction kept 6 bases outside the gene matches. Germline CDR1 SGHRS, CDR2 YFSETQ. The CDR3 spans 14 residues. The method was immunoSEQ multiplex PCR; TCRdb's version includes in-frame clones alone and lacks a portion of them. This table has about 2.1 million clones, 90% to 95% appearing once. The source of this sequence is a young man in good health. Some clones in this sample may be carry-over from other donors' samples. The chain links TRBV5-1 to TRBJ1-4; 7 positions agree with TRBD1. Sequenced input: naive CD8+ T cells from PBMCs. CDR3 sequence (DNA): TGCGCCAGCAGCGGGGACAGCCCGCATGAAAAACTGTTTTTT. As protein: CASSGDSPHEKLFF.